What follows are 3 T cell receptor beta chains derived from one specimen sequenced in a study of control samples from healthy donors and cancer patients. Method: immunoSEQ multiplex PCR; TCRdb's copy keeps in-frame clones and lacks some. The data hold around 90,000 clones, with 70% to 90% observed a single time. The specimen was blood. Receptors originate from a man younger than 45 in good health.

This clone appeared once. This chain connects TRBV2 to TRBJ2-3, with TRBD2 as a possible D gene (6 bases). Trimming pared 6 bases from V and 0 bases from J, leaving 10 bases between. Germline loops: CDR1 SNHLY, CDR2 FYNNEI. The CDR3 is 14 amino acids. The CDR3 is CASRGLVSTDTQYF. The CDR3, as DNA: TGTGCCAGCAGGGGACTCGTCAGCACAGATACGCAGTATTTT.

J is TRBJ2-4 and V is TRBV5-1; 14 bases agree with TRBD2. With 4 bases clipped from V and 0 bases from J, the junction kept 9 bases outside the gene matches. Per germline, CDR1 SGHRS and CDR2 YFSETQ. This CDR3 is built from 19 residues. The chain's CDR3 is CASSATSGGAEIAKNIQYF. The CDR3 region has the DNA TGCGCCAGCAGCGCGACTAGCGGGGGGGCTGAAATAGCCAAAAACATTCAGTACTTC. The variable domain in full, completed from reference TRBV5-1 and TRBJ2-4, reads KAGVTQTPRYLIKTRGQQVTLSCSPISGHRSVSWYQQTPGQGLQFLFEYFSETQRNKGNFPGRFSGRQFSNSRSEMNVSTLELGDSALYLCASSATSGGAEIAKNIQYFGAGTRLSVL.

This clone was picked up one time. This chain uses TRBV21-1 with TRBJ1-4; the table calls TRBD1, which could not be checked here. TRBV21-1 is shown as a pseudogene. CDR3 length: 16 residues. This CDR3 reads CASSTPRQVRNEKLFF. CDR3 coding DNA: TGTGCCAGCAGCACACCTAGACAGGTCCGTAATGAAAAACTGTTTTTT.